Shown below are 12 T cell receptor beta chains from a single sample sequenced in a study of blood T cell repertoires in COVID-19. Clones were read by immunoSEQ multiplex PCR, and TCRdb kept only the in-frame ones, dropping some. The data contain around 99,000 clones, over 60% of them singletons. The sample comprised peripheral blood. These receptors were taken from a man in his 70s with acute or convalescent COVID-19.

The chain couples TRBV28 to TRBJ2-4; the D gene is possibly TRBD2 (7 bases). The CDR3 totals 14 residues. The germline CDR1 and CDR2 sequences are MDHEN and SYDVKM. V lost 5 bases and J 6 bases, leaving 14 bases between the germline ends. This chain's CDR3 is CASSMGGRANIQYF. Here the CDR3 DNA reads TGTGCCAGCAGTATGGGGGGGCGCGCAAACATTCAGTACTTC. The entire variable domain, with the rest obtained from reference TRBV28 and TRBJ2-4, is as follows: DVKVTQSSRYLVKRTGEKVFLECVQDMDHENMFWYRQDPGLGLRLIYFSYDVKMKEKGDIPEGYSVSREKKERFSLILESASTNQTSMYLCASSMGGRANIQYFGAGTRLSVL.

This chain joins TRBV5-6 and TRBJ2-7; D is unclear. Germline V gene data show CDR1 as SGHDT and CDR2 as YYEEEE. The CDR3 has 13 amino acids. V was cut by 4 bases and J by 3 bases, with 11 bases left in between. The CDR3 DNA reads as TGTGCCAGCAGCCCGGGTGGATTCTACGAGCAGTACTTC. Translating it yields CASSPGGFYEQYF.

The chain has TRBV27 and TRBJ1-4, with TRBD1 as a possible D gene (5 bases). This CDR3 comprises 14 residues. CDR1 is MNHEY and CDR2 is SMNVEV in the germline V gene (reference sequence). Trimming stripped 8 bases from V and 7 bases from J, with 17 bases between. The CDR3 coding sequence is TGTGCCAGCGGCCTGGGGGGGAGCAGTGAAAAACTGTTTTTT. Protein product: CASGLGGSSEKLFF.

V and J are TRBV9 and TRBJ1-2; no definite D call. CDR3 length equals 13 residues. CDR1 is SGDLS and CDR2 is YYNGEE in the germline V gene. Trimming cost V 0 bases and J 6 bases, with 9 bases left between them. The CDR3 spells CASSVDLSDGYTF. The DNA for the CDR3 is TGTGCCAGCAGCGTAGATCTCTCAGATGGCTACACCTTC.

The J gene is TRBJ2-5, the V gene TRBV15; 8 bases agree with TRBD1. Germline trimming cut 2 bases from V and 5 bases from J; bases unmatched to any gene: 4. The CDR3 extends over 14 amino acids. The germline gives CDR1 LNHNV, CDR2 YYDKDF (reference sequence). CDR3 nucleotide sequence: TGTGCCACCAGCAGACAGGGGGCCTGGGAGACCCAGTACTTC. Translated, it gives CATSRQGAWETQYF.

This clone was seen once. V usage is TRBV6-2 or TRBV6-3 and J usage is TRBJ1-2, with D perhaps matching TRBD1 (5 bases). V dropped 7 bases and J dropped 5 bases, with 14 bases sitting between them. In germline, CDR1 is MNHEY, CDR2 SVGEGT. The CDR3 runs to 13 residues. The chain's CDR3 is CASTPSGSYGYTF. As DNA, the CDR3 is TGTGCCAGCACCCCATCAGGGTCATATGGCTACACCTTC.

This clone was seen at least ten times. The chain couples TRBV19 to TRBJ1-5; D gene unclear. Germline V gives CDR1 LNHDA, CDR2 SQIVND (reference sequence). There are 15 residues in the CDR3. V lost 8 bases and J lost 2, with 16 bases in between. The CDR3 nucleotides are TGTGCCAGTCAAGGGAGTAGGGAGGGCAATCAGCCCCAGCATTTT. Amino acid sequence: CASQGSREGNQPQHF.

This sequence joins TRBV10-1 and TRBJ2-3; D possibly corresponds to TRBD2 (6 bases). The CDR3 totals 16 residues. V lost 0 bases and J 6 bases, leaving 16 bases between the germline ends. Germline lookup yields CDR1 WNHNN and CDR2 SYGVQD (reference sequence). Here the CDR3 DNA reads TGCGCCAGCAGTGAGTCGGAAGTTTGGGGGGTGGATACGCAGTATTTT. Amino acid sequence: CASSESEVWGVDTQYF.

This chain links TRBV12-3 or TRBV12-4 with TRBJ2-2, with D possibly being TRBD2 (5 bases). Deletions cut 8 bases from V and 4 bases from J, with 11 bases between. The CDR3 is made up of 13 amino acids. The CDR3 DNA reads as TGTGCCAGCCGATTGAGCGGCACCGGGGAGCTGTTTTTT. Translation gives CASRLSGTGELFF.

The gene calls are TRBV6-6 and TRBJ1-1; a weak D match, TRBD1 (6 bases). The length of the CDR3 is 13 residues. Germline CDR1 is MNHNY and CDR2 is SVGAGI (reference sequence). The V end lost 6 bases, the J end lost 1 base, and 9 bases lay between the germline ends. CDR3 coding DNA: TGTGCCAGCAGATTACAGGGGAACACTGAAGCTTTCTTT. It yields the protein CASRLQGNTEAFF.

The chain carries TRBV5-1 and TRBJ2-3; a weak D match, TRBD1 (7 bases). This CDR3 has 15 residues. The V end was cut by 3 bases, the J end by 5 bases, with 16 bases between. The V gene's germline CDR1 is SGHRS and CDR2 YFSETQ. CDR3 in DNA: TGCGCCAGCAGCTCTACATCAGGGGGGAGAGATACGCAGTATTTT. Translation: CASSSTSGGRDTQYF.

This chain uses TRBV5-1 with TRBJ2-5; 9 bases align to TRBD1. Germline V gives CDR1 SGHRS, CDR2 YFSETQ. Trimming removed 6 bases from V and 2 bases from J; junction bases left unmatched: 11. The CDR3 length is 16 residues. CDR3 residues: CASTPEDRGGQETQYF. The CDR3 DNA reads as TGCGCCAGCACCCCCGAGGACAGGGGAGGTCAAGAGACCCAGTACTTC.